Listed below are T cell receptor beta chains from one sample, sequenced in a study of blood T cell repertoires in COVID-19. TCRdb's table, derived via immunoSEQ multiplex PCR, lists solely in-frame clones and lacks some. The repertoire holds some 150,000 clones, with roughly 90% as singletons. Sequenced: peripheral blood. The receptors originated from a human donor in a cohort sampled during active COVID-19. Each CDR3 is given with its conserved first and last residue. The D gene is left open where the match is weak. Expanded clones get a size class; other rows say once, few or many, or leave the size out.

d_call	v_call	clone_size	j_call	cdr3_aa	cdr3_nt
TRBD2	TRBV2	.	TRBJ2-2	CASGGGSGRMAGELFF	TGTGCCAGCGGGGGGGGTAGCGGGAGAATGGCCGGGGAGCTGTTTTTT
.	TRBV18	.	TRBJ1-1	CASSPQASGGAFEAFF	TGTGCCAGCTCACCTCAAGCGTCCGGGGGGGCCTTTGAAGCTTTCTTT
.	TRBV5-5	.	TRBJ2-5	CASSLAGTAGWETQYF	TGTGCCAGCAGCTTGGCGGGGACGGCGGGGTGGGAGACCCAGTACTTC
TRBD2	TRBV2	.	TRBJ2-5	CASRRGSGSWQETQYF	TGTGCCAGCAGGAGGGGTAGCGGGAGTTGGCAAGAGACCCAGTACTTC
TRBD1	TRBV7-2	.	TRBJ1-2	CASSPDRVGYTF	TGTGCCAGCAGCCCGGACAGGGTTGGCTACACCTTC
.	TRBV25-1	.	TRBJ1-2	CASSEYGAGNQPYGYTF	TGTGCCAGCAGTGAATATGGGGCAGGGAATCAACCCTATGGCTACACCTTC
TRBD2	TRBV6-2/TRBV6-3	few	TRBJ2-7	CASSYHSGTGSYEQYF	TGTGCCAGCAGTTATCACAGCGGGACGGGGTCCTACGAGCAGTACTTC
TRBD2	TRBV6-6	.	TRBJ2-7	CASSAAGGGGPEQYF	TGTGCCAGCAGCGCGGCGGGGGGCGGGGGGCCCGAGCAGTACTTC
.	TRBV7-2	.	TRBJ2-3	CASSSYTDTQYF	TGTGCCAGCAGCTCCTACACAGATACGCAGTATTTT
.	TRBV7-6	.	TRBJ2-5	CASSLGRGETQYF	TGTGCCAGCAGCTTAGGCAGGGGAGAGACCCAGTACTTC
.	TRBV12-5	.	TRBJ1-2	CASGRQDQNYGYTF	TGTGCTAGTGGTCGACAGGACCAAAACTATGGCTACACCTTC
.	TRBV5-1	.	TRBJ2-5	CASSLGALTGREETQYF	TGCGCCAGCAGCTTGGGGGCTCTCACAGGGAGGGAAGAGACCCAGTACTTC
.	TRBV19	few	TRBJ1-4	CASTPGRDEKLFF	TGTGCCAGCACCCCGGGCAGGGATGAAAAACTGTTTTTT
.	TRBV11-3	.	TRBJ2-1	CASSLTGSSYNEQFF	TGTGCCAGCAGCCTTACAGGGAGCTCCTACAATGAGCAGTTCTTC
.	TRBV5-5	.	TRBJ2-7	CASSFLPGATYEQYF	TGTGCCAGCAGCTTTTTACCAGGGGCGACCTACGAGCAGTACTTC
TRBD2	TRBV11-3	.	TRBJ2-1	CASSPRGAGGKSEQFF	TGTGCCAGCAGCCCCAGGGGTGCGGGAGGGAAGAGTGAGCAGTTCTTC
.	TRBV9	.	TRBJ1-1	CASREGPDTEAFF	TGTGCCAGCAGGGAGGGACCGGACACTGAAGCTTTCTTT
TRBD2	TRBV9	.	TRBJ2-1	CASSVGLAGGNEQFF	TGTGCCAGCAGCGTGGGACTAGCGGGAGGGAATGAGCAGTTCTTC
.	TRBV29-1	.	TRBJ1-4	CSGQSNEKLFF	TGCAGTGGACAGTCTAATGAAAAACTGTTTTTT
TRBD1	TRBV30	.	TRBJ1-6	CAWSVRRGHNSPLHF	TGTGCCTGGAGTGTACGCAGGGGGCACAATTCACCCCTCCACTTT
.	TRBV3-1/TRBV3-2	once	TRBJ2-1	CTSSRGLTRSYNEQFF	TGTACCAGCAGCAGAGGACTCACCCGCTCCTACAATGAGCAGTTCTTC
.	TRBV5-1	.	TRBJ1-2	CASSLGEQGYYGYTF	TGCGCCAGCAGCTTGGGGGAACAGGGATACTATGGCTACACCTTC
TRBD1	TRBV10-3	.	TRBJ1-5	CAISEDTGATVGYQPQHF	TGTGCCATCAGTGAGGATACAGGGGCCACAGTGGGTTATCAGCCCCAGCATTTT
.	TRBV9	.	TRBJ2-2	CASSVGDANTGELFF	TGTGCCAGCAGCGTAGGAGATGCGAACACCGGGGAGCTGTTTTTT
.	TRBV6-5	.	TRBJ2-1	CASSLDRNNEQFF	TGTGCCAGCAGTTTAGACAGGAACAATGAGCAGTTCTTC
TRBD1	TRBV25-1	.	TRBJ2-5	CASSEEIQRTGLQETQYF	TGTGCCAGCAGTGAAGAGATACAACGGACAGGTTTACAAGAGACCCAGTACTTC
TRBD2	TRBV6-5	.	TRBJ2-7	CASREPGGSYEQYF	TGTGCCAGCAGGGAGCCGGGGGGCTCCTACGAGCAGTACTTC
.	TRBV19	.	TRBJ1-5	CASSIWGVSNQPQHF	TGTGCCAGTAGTATATGGGGGGTAAGCAATCAGCCCCAGCATTTT
.	TRBV11-2	.	TRBJ1-2	CASSLDPQGAYGYTF	TGTGCCAGCAGCTTAGATCCCCAGGGCGCCTATGGCTACACCTTC
TRBD1	TRBV4-3	.	TRBJ2-7	CASSHRDRVYEQYF	TGCGCCAGCAGCCACCGGGACAGGGTCTACGAGCAGTACTTC
TRBD1	TRBV7-2	once	TRBJ2-3	CASSLRQGATDTQYF	TGTGCCAGCAGCTTGCGACAGGGCGCAACAGATACGCAGTATTTT
.	TRBV28	.	TRBJ1-1	CASSLGRRYGGYVEAFF	TGTGCCAGCAGTTTAGGACGGAGGTACGGAGGGTACGTTGAAGCTTTCTTT
TRBD2	TRBV6-2/TRBV6-3	.	TRBJ2-3	CASSLIAGEIDTQYF	TGTGCCAGCAGTCTCATAGCGGGGGAAATAGATACGCAGTATTTT
.	TRBV6-6	.	TRBJ2-7	CASSWPEGVSSYEQYF	TGTGCCAGCAGTTGGCCTGAGGGGGTCTCCTCCTACGAGCAGTACTTC
.	TRBV27	.	TRBJ2-7	CASSPRGQSYEQYF	TGTGCCAGCAGTCCCCGAGGACAGAGCTACGAGCAGTACTTC
.	TRBV7-6	.	TRBJ1-1	CASSPGMNTEAFF	TGTGCCAGCAGCCCGGGGATGAACACTGAAGCTTTCTTT
.	TRBV5-1	once	TRBJ2-3	CASSLDGQPSTDTQYF	TGCGCCAGCAGCTTGGACGGACAGCCTAGCACAGATACGCAGTATTTT